This TCR beta chain appears in the sequencing data of a study of blood T cell repertoires in COVID-19. The CDR3 covers 12 residues. Germline CDR1 and CDR2: MNHEY and SVGAGI. V was pared by 7 bases and J by 8 bases, with 14 bases between. Original analysis: From reference gene primer amplification, estimates of nucleated cell counts were derived. Using immunoSEQ multiplex PCR, the repertoire was profiled, and TCRdb retains in-frame clones only, with some absent. For V, J and clone size, that table is used; D and trimming come from the DNA. This sample has 400,000 to 550,000 clones, with around 89% found just once.

The source of this sequence is a woman between 25 and 40 years old with acute or convalescent COVID-19. What was sequenced was peripheral blood. The chain combines TRBV6-5 with TRBJ1-2, with D uncertain. This CDR3 is CASIGGVQGYTF. The CDR3 DNA reads as TGTGCCAGCATCGGCGGGGTCCAGGGCTACACCTTC.